The rows below give T cell receptor beta chains drawn from one sample of a study of T cells in Graves' hyperthyroidism and ophthalmopathy. TCRdb recomputed calls from the multiplex PCR reads with MiXCR, one row per CDR3 protein. The sample consists of 730,000 or so distinct CDR3 sequences, over 15% of them appearing once. Input material: blood. The receptors here all came from a woman aged 50 to 65 with Graves' hyperthyroidism that later progressed to Graves' ophthalmopathy. The CDR3 runs from the conserved cysteine through the conserved F or W. Each record gives: clone size, V gene, J gene, D gene, CDR3 DNA, CDR3 protein. The D gene is left open where the match is weak. Some rows mark clone size as missing; the rest say once, few, many or name a class of expanded clone.

>many|TRBV11-2|TRBJ2-3|TRBD2
TGTGCCAGCAGACCGGGGACTAGGATGGACACAGATACGCAGTATTTT
CASRPGTRMDTDTQYF
>many|TRBV11-2|TRBJ2-1|TRBD1
TGTGCCAGCAGCCTGGGGGACAGGGGAAATGAGCAGTTCTTC
CASSLGDRGNEQFF
>many|TRBV7-9|TRBJ2-7|.
TGTGCCAACCCGGGGACCCCGCCGTACGAGCAGTACTTC
CANPGTPPYEQYF
>many|TRBV6-1|TRBJ2-7|.
TGTGCCAGCAGTACCCGGGGAGGGGGCTCCTACGAGCAGTACTTC
CASSTRGGGSYEQYF
>many|TRBV20-1|TRBJ2-7|.
TGCAGTGCTAGATCCGGGGGAGACTACGAGCAGTACTTC
CSARSGGDYEQYF
>few|TRBV27|TRBJ1-3|.
TGTGCCAGCAGCCCGAAGGGTGGTACGACTGGAAACACCATATATTTT
CASSPKGGTTGNTIYF
>.|TRBV25-1|TRBJ2-5|.
TGTGCCAGCAAAGGGACTGAACAAGAGACCCAGTACTTC
CASKGTEQETQYF
>many|TRBV12-5|TRBJ1-2|.
TGTGCTAGTGGTTCCCCCAGGGGAGCTAACTATGGCTACACCTTC
CASGSPRGANYGYTF
>many|TRBV12-3/TRBV12-4|TRBJ1-2|TRBD1
TGTGCCAGCAGTTTTGGAGGGGGCAACTATGGCTACACCTTC
CASSFGGGNYGYTF
>many|TRBV3-1|TRBJ1-1|.
TGTGCCAGCAGCCAAGCCGTCAGGGCGAACACTGAAGCTTTCTTT
CASSQAVRANTEAFF
>many|TRBV19|TRBJ1-1|.
TGTGCCAGTAGTACCCAGGGCCGGGCCACTGAAGCTTTCTTT
CASSTQGRATEAFF
>.|TRBV12-3/TRBV12-4|TRBJ1-5|TRBD1
TGTGCCAGCAGTCTAGGGGGGACAGGGCAGCCCCAGCATTTT
CASSLGGTGQPQHF
>few|TRBV12-3/TRBV12-4|TRBJ1-4|TRBD1
TGTGCCAGCAGTTCCGGACAGGGGACAACTAATGAAAAACTGTTTTTT
CASSSGQGTTNEKLFF
>.|TRBV6-5|TRBJ2-7|TRBD2
TGTGCCAGCAGTTATTCGAGGCCGGGGGGGAGCTCCTACGAGCAGTACTTC
CASSYSRPGGSSYEQYF
>.|TRBV27|TRBJ1-6|.
TGTGCCAGCAGTCCCCATAATTCACCCCTCCACTTT
CASSPHNSPLHF
>many|TRBV6-1|TRBJ1-5|.
TGTGCCAGCAGCGTGGGGGAAGGAGGCCAGCCCCAGCATTTT
CASSVGEGGQPQHF
>many|TRBV12-3/TRBV12-4|TRBJ2-3|.
TGTGCCACCGGGACTAGCACAGATACGCAGTATTTT
CATGTSTDTQYF
>many|TRBV29-1|TRBJ2-2|TRBD1
TGCAGCGTTGACCCCGGGACAGGGTGGGCCGGGGAGCTGTTTTTT
CSVDPGTGWAGELFF
>few|TRBV3-1|TRBJ2-2|.
TGTGCCAGCAACCAACCTTCAACCAGGGGCACGGGGGAGCTGTTTTTT
CASNQPSTRGTGELFF